One and the same sample provided the 28 T cell receptor beta chains below, sequenced in a study of yellow fever vaccine responses in identical twins. TCRdb ran MiXCR on the RT-PCR reads and lists one entry per CDR3 protein. This table holds several hundred distinct CDR3 sequences, 82% found once. Sequencing was performed on T cells from blood (PBMCs), unsorted or a sorted subset (not recorded which), taken before or after yellow fever vaccination (not recorded which). The receptors were gathered from a woman aged 18-29 years who received the yellow fever vaccine.

This clonotype was seen a single time. This rearrangement joins TRBV6-6 to TRBJ2-1; D remains unclear. V lost 8 bases and J 7 bases, leaving 9 bases between the germline ends. This CDR3 has 11 amino acids. Germline V CDR1 and CDR2: MNHNY, SVGAGI (reference sequence). The DNA for the CDR3 is TGTGCCAGCGGGGTTCGGAATGAGCAGTTCTTC. This encodes CASGVRNEQFF.

The V call is TRBV5-1, the J call TRBJ2-7; tentative D call: TRBD1 (6 bases). Germline-derived CDR1 and CDR2 are SGHRS and YFSETQ. Between the trimmed V and J ends, which lost 4 bases and 7 bases, there was a span of 15 bases. This CDR3 has 13 amino acids. The DNA of the CDR3 is TGCGCCAGCAGCGAGAGACCCGGGACAGAGCAGTACGTC. Amino acids: CASSERPGTEQYV.

The chain combines TRBV3-1 with TRBJ2-7; tentatively, D is TRBD1 or TRBD2 (6 bases each). Germline lookup yields CDR1 LGHDT and CDR2 YNNKEL (reference sequence). The V end was cut by 0 bases, the J end by 2 bases, with 8 bases between. The CDR3 sequence is 14 residues long. The CDR3, as DNA: TGTGCCAGCAGCCAAGAAGGGGGGACCTACGAGCAGTACTTC. Translated, it gives CASSQEGGTYEQYF.

The chain couples TRBV10-3 to TRBJ1-1, with TRBD1 matching 11 bases. V lost 9 bases and J lost 0; bases outside the gene matches: 6. CDR1 and CDR2 from the germline V gene are ENHRY and SYGVKD. The CDR3 length is 15 residues. CDR3 protein: CAIRGTGGLNTEAFF. CDR3 coding DNA: TGTGCCATACGGGGGACAGGGGGTTTGAACACTGAAGCTTTCTTT.

The rearrangement joins TRBV11-2 to TRBJ2-3, with D perhaps TRBD2 (7 bases). CDR3 length equals 15 residues. Germline V gives CDR1 SGHAT, CDR2 FQNNGV. Trimming removed 4 bases at V and 3 bases at J, with 14 bases between. For the CDR3, the DNA is TGTGCCAGCAGCTCTAGGGGGGGTTTGACAGATACGCAGTATTTT. It is translated as CASSSRGGLTDTQYF.

The chain is built from TRBV10-3 and TRBJ2-3, with D possibly TRBD1 on 6 matching bases. Looked up from germline, CDR1 is ENHRY and CDR2 is SYGVKD. The length of the CDR3 is 12 residues. V gave up 8 bases and J gave up 6 bases, with 12 bases separating them. The CDR3 loop reads CAIQGSSDTQYF. For the CDR3, the DNA is TGTGCCATCCAGGGGAGTTCGGATACGCAGTATTTT.

The V call is TRBV7-6, the J call TRBJ2-4; 12 nucleotides match TRBD2. The germline CDR1 and CDR2 sequences are SGHVS and FNYEAQ. V gave up 5 bases and J gave up 3 bases; unmatched junction bases: 8. CDR3 length: 17 residues. CDR3 nucleotide sequence: TGTGCCAGCAGCACCCGACTAGCGGGAGAGGACAAAAACATTCAGTACTTC. Translation: CASSTRLAGEDKNIQYF.

This rearrangement joins TRBV12-3 or TRBV12-4 to TRBJ2-1; TRBD2 matches 8 bases. Losses at the gene ends were 5 bases for V and 4 bases for J; bases not matched to a gene: 7. The length of the CDR3 is 15 residues. The CDR3 is CASSKTSDRYNEQFF. CDR3 in DNA: TGTGCCAGCAGTAAGACTAGCGATAGGTACAATGAGCAGTTCTTC.

The V and J genes are TRBV2 and TRBJ2-1, with D unclear. From germline, CDR1 is SNHLY and CDR2 FYNNEI. The length of the CDR3 is 14 residues. V lost 2 bases and J lost 1, with 6 bases in between. The CDR3 protein is CASSEQESYNEQFF. DNA of the CDR3: TGTGCCAGCAGTGAACAGGAGTCCTACAATGAGCAGTTCTTC. Using reference TRBV2 and TRBJ2-1 for the parts outside the CDR3, the full variable domain is EPEVTQTPSHQVTQMGQEVILRCVPISNHLYFYWYRQILGQKVEFLVSFYNNEISEKSEIFDDQFSVERPDGSNFTLKIRSTKLEDSAMYFCASSEQESYNEQFFGPGTRLTVL.

The chain combines TRBV11-1 with TRBJ2-1, with TRBD2 identical over 11 bases. This CDR3 is built from 16 residues. Per germline, CDR1 SGHAT and CDR2 FQDESV (reference sequence). The V gene end was trimmed by 6 bases and the J gene end by 0 bases; junction bases not matched to a gene: 4. CDR3 protein: CASRPTSGSSYNEQFF. The CDR3 DNA reads as TGTGCCAGCAGGCCCACTAGCGGGAGCTCCTACAATGAGCAGTTCTTC.

The rearrangement uses TRBV6-6 and TRBJ2-5; D unresolved. The CDR3 is made up of 12 amino acids. Germline values: CDR1 MNHNY, CDR2 SVGAGI (reference sequence). V was clipped by 0 bases and J by 1 base, with 0 bases between them. This CDR3 is CASSYSQETQYF. CDR3 nucleotide sequence: TGTGCCAGCAGTTACTCCCAAGAGACCCAGTACTTC.

This clonotype came up once. Written as DNA, the CDR3 is TGCAGTGCTACTAAGGGACAAAAGGCCTACGAGCAGTACTTC. Protein product: CSATKGQKAYEQYF. This chain joins TRBV20-1 and TRBJ2-7; tentative D call: TRBD1 (6 bases). Deletions cut 4 bases from V and 2 bases from J, with 15 bases between. The CDR3 is made up of 14 amino acids. From germline, CDR1 is DFQATT and CDR2 SNEGSKA (reference sequence).

This clonotype was recorded only once. This sequence joins TRBV6-5 and TRBJ1-2, with a tentative D call TRBD1 (5 bases). Germline V gene sequence: CDR1 MNHEY, CDR2 SVGAGI. CDR3 length equals 15 residues. Trimming pared 0 bases from V and 0 bases from J, leaving 8 bases between. In nucleotides, the CDR3 is TGTGCCAGCAGTTACTCAAGGGGAGCTAACTATGGCTACACCTTC. Amino acid sequence: CASSYSRGANYGYTF.

This clonotype was seen a handful of times. An end of the junction differs from the germline gene, which may be a read error. The chain carries TRBV11-1 and TRBJ1-3, with D possibly being TRBD1 (5 bases). CDR1 is SGHAT and CDR2 is FQDESV in the germline V gene (reference sequence). There are 11 residues in the CDR3. This chain's CDR3 is CASSLPGTLTF. The CDR3 DNA follows: TGTGCCAGCAGCTTGCCCGGGACTCTGACTTTT.

This clonotype was picked up a small number of times. V usage is TRBV21-1 and J usage is TRBJ1-1; the listed D gene, TRBD1, was not tested against the DNA. TRBV21-1 is noted as a pseudogene. The CDR3 contains 14 residues. In DNA form, the CDR3 reads TGTGCCAGCAGGCATCATTCAGGGGGCACTGAAGCTTTCTTT. Protein sequence: CASRHHSGGTEAFF.

This chain uses TRBV5-1 with TRBJ1-1, with a possible D match to TRBD1 (6 bases). Germline V gives CDR1 SGHRS, CDR2 YFSETQ. V lost 0 bases to trimming and J lost 5 bases, with 11 bases between them. The CDR3 loop spans 14 amino acids. The CDR3 DNA reads TGCGCCAGCAGCTTGGAAATCAGGGGAACTGAAGCTTTCTTT. Translating gives CASSLEIRGTEAFF.

This rearrangement joins TRBV7-2 to TRBJ2-7; either TRBD1 or TRBD2 may supply D (6 bases each). CDR1 and CDR2 from the germline V gene are SGHTA and FQGNSA. Between the trimmed V and J ends, which lost 0 bases and 0 bases, there was a span of 9 bases. The CDR3 is 15 residues long. CDR3 in DNA: TGTGCCAGCAGCTTAGCGGGGGGACACTCCTACGAGCAGTACTTC. Translated, it gives CASSLAGGHSYEQYF.

This CDR3 is CAISEVGSGTDTQYF. Here the CDR3 DNA reads TGTGCCATCAGTGAGGTAGGGAGTGGAACAGATACGCAGTATTTT. The gene calls are TRBV10-3 and TRBJ2-3, with D possibly matching TRBD2 (5 bases). The CDR3 consists of 15 residues. Per the germline V gene, CDR1 is ENHRY and CDR2 is SYGVKD. V lost 2 bases and J lost 3, with 12 bases in between.

The V call is TRBV10-1, the J call TRBJ2-3, with TRBD2 matching 8 bases. Per the germline V gene, CDR1 is WNHNN and CDR2 is SYGVQD (reference sequence). CDR3 length equals 15 residues. The V segment lost 2 bases and the J segment 4 bases; nucleotides outside the gene matches: 5. The chain's CDR3 is CASSERRGGPDTQYF. In nucleotides, the CDR3 is TGCGCCAGCAGTGAGAGACGGGGGGGGCCAGATACGCAGTATTTT.

This clonotype was picked up one time. The chain couples TRBV15 to TRBJ1-1, with D possibly being TRBD1 (5 bases). CDR1 LNHNV and CDR2 YYDKDF come from the germline V gene (reference sequence). This CDR3 contains 16 residues. Trimming took 0 bases from V and 7 from J, leaving 18 bases between them. The CDR3 sequence is CATSREGGPGADEAFF. The DNA of the CDR3 is TGTGCCACCAGCAGAGAGGGGGGTCCAGGAGCCGATGAAGCTTTCTTT.

This chain links TRBV18 with TRBJ2-2; 8 bases fit TRBD1. The CDR3 has 15 residues. The ends lost 3 bases at V and 1 base at J; junction bases unmatched: 1. The germline V gene encodes CDR1 KGHSH and CDR2 LQKENI. CDR3 coding DNA: TGTGCCAGCTCACCCGACAGGGGGAACACCGGGGAGCTGTTTTTT. Translated, it gives CASSPDRGNTGELFF. Full variable domain (rest looked up from reference TRBV18 and TRBJ2-2): NAGVMQNPRHLVRRRGQEARLRCSPMKGHSHVYWYRQLPEEGLKFMVYLQKENIIDESGMPKERFSAEFPKEGPSILRIQQVVRGDSAAYFCASSPDRGNTGELFFGEGSRLTVL.

This chain uses TRBV10-1 with TRBJ2-7; D not resolved. V lost 4 bases and J 4 bases, leaving 5 bases between the germline ends. The CDR3 spans 11 residues. Germline V gives CDR1 WNHNN, CDR2 SYGVQD (reference sequence). The CDR3 DNA is TGCGCCAGCAGTGGAGGTTACGAGCAGTACTTC. It translates to CASSGGYEQYF.

The chain carries TRBV10-1 and TRBJ1-1; tentatively, D is TRBD1 (5 bases). V was shortened by 5 bases and J by 0 bases, with 7 bases between the two germline ends. The CDR3 runs 13 residues. CDR1 is WNHNN, CDR2 SYGVQD, per germline (reference sequence). The CDR3 region has the DNA TGCGCCAGCAGTCAGGGCTTGAACACTGAAGCTTTCTTT. This gives the protein CASSQGLNTEAFF.

The chain links TRBV4-1 to TRBJ1-2; D might be TRBD1 (6 bases). The germline gives CDR1 MGHRA, CDR2 YSYEKL. The CDR3 has 13 residues. V was clipped by 5 bases and J by 3 bases, with 10 bases between them. The CDR3 loop reads CASSSGHDYGYTF. The CDR3 nucleotides are TGCGCCAGCAGCTCGGGACATGACTATGGCTACACCTTC.

The J gene is TRBJ2-5, the V gene TRBV29-1; possible D gene TRBD1, 5 bases. The CDR3 is 12 residues long. Trimming stripped 4 bases from V and 5 bases from J, with 11 bases between. CDR1 and CDR2 from the germline V gene are SQVTM and ANQGSEA. The CDR3 protein is CSVGAGRETQYF. The CDR3 nucleotides read TGCAGCGTTGGGGCAGGGCGGGAGACCCAGTACTTC.

This clonotype has just one count. This sequence joins TRBV5-1 and TRBJ2-1, with TRBD2 as a possible D gene (5 bases). Germline values: CDR1 SGHRS, CDR2 YFSETQ. The CDR3 consists of 16 residues. V dropped 4 bases and J dropped 1 base, with 15 bases sitting between them. The CDR3 bases are TGCGCCAGCAGCCCACTCCTGACGGGGTCCTACAATGAGCAGTTCTTC. Translation: CASSPLLTGSYNEQFF.

This clonotype is a singleton in its sample. V and J are TRBV15 and TRBJ2-7; D is tentatively TRBD1 or TRBD2 (5 bases each). V lost 0 bases and J lost 8, with 11 bases in between. Per the germline V gene, CDR1 is LNHNV and CDR2 is YYDKDF (reference sequence). This CDR3 region has 13 residues. The CDR3 DNA is TGTGCCACCAGCAGAGATATCGGGGACCAGCAGTACGTC. It yields the protein CATSRDIGDQQYV.

V gene TRBV2 combines with J gene TRBJ1-1; D perhaps matches TRBD1 (5 bases). This CDR3 has 15 amino acids. Germline V gene sequence: CDR1 SNHLY, CDR2 FYNNEI. Trimming shortened V by 7 bases and J by 0 bases, and 15 bases separated the two germline ends. The CDR3 region is CASTQGEILNTEAFF. CDR3 nucleotides: TGTGCCAGCACCCAAGGGGAGATCCTGAACACTGAAGCTTTCTTT.